This T cell receptor (beta chain) stems from a study of post-analysis software for immune sequencing data. Built from TCR beta cDNA, the libraries had unique molecular identifiers in them. T cells numbering about 1 to 10 million gave rise to about 490,000 cDNA molecules. TCRdb passed the PCR reads through MiXCR, listing each CDR3 protein once. The sample yields about 500,000 distinct CDR3 sequences, around 40% seen once. Notes on the study in general: Relative to controls, patients had several TRBV segments at higher frequency, with TRBV5-6, TRBV5-1 and TRBV20-1 among these. Those with multiple sclerosis, the patient group, showed significantly lower normalized Chao1 diversity than controls.

This clonotype has more than one count but fewer than ten. Its specificity is unknown. Trimming removed 6 bases at V and 3 bases at J, with 15 bases between. This CDR3 spans 14 amino acids. CDR1 is PRHDT and CDR2 is FYEKMQ in the germline V gene (reference sequence). The chain is built from TRBV13 and TRBJ2-7; tentative D call: TRBD1 (6 bases). The specimen was blood. The sequence was collected from a girl aged 10 to 17 with multiple sclerosis. CDR3 nucleotides: TGTGCCAGCAGTATTAGGTCAGGGGTCTACGAGCAGTACTTC. This codes for CASSIRSGVYEQYF.